Reported below is one TCR beta chain. The target antigen is unknown. Given a much more abundant clone one base away, this may be a read error. TCRdb itself ran the multiplex PCR reads through MiXCR, one entry per CDR3 protein. In the table there are around 230,000 distinct CDR3 sequences, roughly 32% of which are singletons. The lymph nodes were axillary draining lymph nodes from breast cancer patients. This sample was included in a study of breast tumors, draining lymph nodes, adjacent tissues. The CDR3 covers 11 residues. Germline values: CDR1 DFQATT, CDR2 SNEGSKA (reference sequence). Study-wide results and limits: Tumors had less TCR diversity than lymph nodes, more than nontumor tissue. The lymph node origin of tumor T cells was framed as consistent with a hypothesis, not demonstrated. Luminal-like breast cancer showed significantly higher tumor–nontumor repertoire similarity than basal-like. The data were judged consistent with most tumor T cells coming from lymph node and expanding in tumor.

This sequence joins TRBV20-1 and TRBJ2-1, with D perhaps TRBD2 (6 bases). The clonotype was recovered from a female donor with breast cancer. Some clones in this sample may be carry-over from other donors' samples. The specimen was axillary lymph node tissue. The CDR3: CSARGRGEQSF. The CDR3 DNA sequence: TGCAGTGCTAGGGGGCGGGGTGAGCAGTCCTTC.